This T cell receptor (beta chain) stems from a study of blood T cell repertoires in COVID-19. In the study overall: Sites in the United States, Italy and Spain provided acute and convalescent COVID-19 samples. PBMCs, B-cell-depleted T cells, or T cells provided the cDNA or gDNA that made up the material.

Using immunoSEQ multiplex PCR, the repertoire was profiled, and TCRdb retains in-frame clones only, with some absent. Among 350,000 to 500,000 clones listed, around 90% were seen once. Only a few counts were recorded for this clone. Patients from Seattle were sampled longitudinally, starting during active infection. CDR3 length: 17 residues. Losses at the gene ends were 4 bases for V and 5 bases for J; bases not matched to a gene: 14. CDR1 is SGHDT, CDR2 YYEEEE, per germline. The chain couples TRBV5-6 to TRBJ2-7; 11 bases line up with TRBD2. Sample: peripheral blood. The receptor was derived from a man younger than 35 with COVID-19, enrolled during active disease. The CDR3 DNA reads TGTGCCAGCAGCCGGTTGCTAGCGGGAGGCTCGAGGAACGAGCAGTACTTC. It codes for CASSRLLAGGSRNEQYF.